This T cell receptor (beta chain) was observed in a study of T cell changes during pregnancy in multiple sclerosis. Sequenced by immunoSEQ multiplex PCR; TCRdb stores in-frame clones only, minus some. The table records tens of thousands of clones, nearly 95% of them present only once. The sample in question was peripheral blood, obtained in the third trimester of pregnancy. This clonotype originated in a female donor with multiple sclerosis, enrolled in a pregnancy study.

As DNA, the CDR3 is TGTGCCAGCAGCCCCTCTCCTAGCGCATACAATGAGCAGTTCTTC. Protein product: CASSPSPSAYNEQFF. The V call is TRBV4-2, the J call TRBJ2-1, with a weak D call TRBD2 (6 bases). CDR1 LGHNA and CDR2 YNFKEQ come from the germline V gene. The CDR3 has 15 amino acids. V dropped 4 bases and J dropped 4 bases, with 14 bases sitting between them.